Here is one T cell receptor beta chain with its context. The source of the sample is a study of T cell changes during pregnancy in multiple sclerosis. Profiling relied on immunoSEQ multiplex PCR, and the TCRdb table lists in-frame clones only, not all of them. The sample lists under 95,000 clones, 91% seen once, with under 2% in the top ten. Germline CDR1 reads MGHDK; CDR2 reads SYGVNS. The CDR3 covers 13 residues. V shed 8 bases, J shed 1 base, and the junction held 5 bases outside the gene matches. The chain links TRBV25-1 to TRBJ2-7; 7 bases agree with TRBD1. Source: peripheral blood, taken after pregnancy. The sequence was collected from a female donor in good health, enrolled as a control in a pregnancy study. CDR3 in DNA: TGTGCCAGCCTCCGACAGGGATCCTACGAGCAGTACTTC. Amino acid sequence: CASLRQGSYEQYF.